This entry concerns a single TCR beta chain. Its antigen is unidentified. This sample is drawn from a study of T cells after yellow fever vaccination. Conversion of TCR transcripts into cDNA relied on 5'RACE template switching, which added a universal primer site and UMIs. TCRdb analysed the 5' RACE reads with MiXCR anew, one entry per CDR3 protein. The sample holds almost 600,000 distinct CDR3 sequences, roughly 12% seen once. Germline V CDR1 and CDR2: LNHDA, SQIVND (reference sequence). The trim removed 7 bases at V and 0 bases at J, leaving 6 bases unmatched. The CDR3 sequence is 14 residues long. Overall study findings and caveats: Secondary responses were weaker yet peaked faster, day 5 versus 15.

This rearrangement joins TRBV19 to TRBJ2-7, with 7 positions matching TRBD2. The TCR was taken from a young man who received the YFV17D yellow fever vaccine. The sample here was PBMCs, taken on the day of the yellow fever booster vaccination. CDR3 DNA sequence: TGTGCCAGTACCCCAAGCGGGATCTCCTACGAGCAGTACTTC. Amino acid sequence: CASTPSGISYEQYF.